Below, 9 T cell receptor beta chains from the same sample are listed, as sequenced in a study of T cell responses to AZD1222 COVID-19 vaccine. Libraries were prepared by immunoSEQ multiplex PCR; TCRdb keeps only in-frame clonotypes and omits some of them. The sample has roughly 160,000 clones; approximately 87% are singletons. Sample: peripheral blood, taken 28 days after the second AZD1222 dose. The receptors come from an adult who received the AZD1222 COVID-19 vaccine.

The V and J genes are TRBV2 and TRBJ1-1, with unresolved D. The germline gives CDR1 SNHLY, CDR2 FYNNEI. This CDR3 comprises 13 residues. V shed 7 bases and J shed 7 bases, with 16 bases lying between them. The DNA of the CDR3 is TGTGCCAGCACCGCCCCCTCATGGGGTGAAGCTTTCTTT. Its protein is CASTAPSWGEAFF.

This clone has a handful of counts. This rearrangement joins TRBV5-6 to TRBJ2-5; D is perhaps TRBD1 or TRBD2 (5 bases each). V was cut by 1 base and J by 2 bases, with 12 bases left in between. The CDR3 sequence is 15 residues long. Germline values: CDR1 SGHDT, CDR2 YYEEEE. CDR3 amino acids: CASSLSGATQETQYF. In DNA, the CDR3 is TGTGCCAGCAGCTTGTCCGGGGCTACACAAGAGACCCAGTACTTC.

The chain uses TRBV20-1 and TRBJ1-2; no definite D call. CDR3 length equals 11 residues. Germline lookup yields CDR1 DFQATT and CDR2 SNEGSKA (reference sequence). In nucleotides, the CDR3 is TGCAGGGCCTGGGTTAACTATGGCTACACCTTC. This codes for CRAWVNYGYTF.

V usage is TRBV7-2 and J usage is TRBJ1-2; possibly TRBD1 for D (5 bases). The CDR3 length is 13 residues. V lost 7 bases to trimming and J lost 7 bases, with 16 bases between them. CDR1 is SGHTA, CDR2 FQGNSA, per germline. DNA of the CDR3: TGTGCCAGCACCTCCCCAGGGAATCGTGGCTACACCTTC. It yields the protein CASTSPGNRGYTF.

V is TRBV7-2 and J is TRBJ1-2; TRBD1 might be the D (5 bases). V was clipped by 1 base and J by 5 bases, with 17 bases between them. CDR1 SGHTA and CDR2 FQGNSA come from the germline V gene. CDR3 length: 16 residues. The CDR3 protein is CASSLVISGGSYGYTF. CDR3 nucleotide sequence: TGTGCCAGCAGCTTAGTAATTTCGGGGGGGAGTTATGGCTACACCTTC.

The chain uses TRBV7-2 and TRBJ2-1; perhaps D is TRBD1 or TRBD2 (6 bases each). Germline V gene data show CDR1 as SGHTA and CDR2 as FQGNSA. The CDR3 has 13 amino acids. V lost 7 bases and J 7 bases, leaving 14 bases between the germline ends. This chain's CDR3 is CASTVRGLNEQFF. CDR3 nucleotides: TGTGCCAGCACGGTTCGGGGGCTAAATGAGCAGTTCTTC.

The CDR3 loop is CASSQGSGISYEQYF. The CDR3, as DNA: TGTGCCAGCAGCCAAGGTAGCGGTATTTCCTACGAGCAGTACTTC. The chain combines TRBV4-2 with TRBJ2-7; TRBD2 might be the D (6 bases). V lost 1 base to trimming and J lost 1 base, with 11 bases between them. Germline V gene lookup returns CDR1 LGHNA and CDR2 YNFKEQ. This CDR3 comprises 15 residues.

V usage is TRBV19 and J usage is TRBJ1-5; the match to TRBD1 covers 9 bases. The V gene end was trimmed by 7 bases and the J gene end by 0 bases; junction bases not matched to a gene: 10. The CDR3 is made up of 17 amino acids. Germline CDR1 LNHDA, CDR2 SQIVND (reference sequence). Written as DNA, the CDR3 is TGTGCCAGTACGGGACAGGGAAGACGGTATAGCAATCAGCCCCAGCATTTT. Translated, it gives CASTGQGRRYSNQPQHF. Full variable domain (remainder filled in from reference TRBV19 and TRBJ1-5): DGGITQSPKYLFRKEGQNVTLSCEQNLNHDAMYWYRQDPGQGLRLIYYSQIVNDFQKGDIAEGYSVSREKKESFPLTVTSAQKNPTAFYLCASTGQGRRYSNQPQHFGDGTRLSIL.

The chain employs TRBV27 and TRBJ2-7, with 8 bases that match TRBD1. From germline, CDR1 is MNHEY and CDR2 SMNVEV (reference sequence). The CDR3 extends over 15 amino acids. V was pared by 6 bases and J by 1 base, with 8 bases of the junction left unmatched. CDR3 DNA: TGTGCCAGCAGCAAAAACCGGGACAGGTCCTACGAGCAGTACTTC. Residues: CASSKNRDRSYEQYF.